Following are 8 T cell receptor beta chains from one sample sequenced in a study of tissue T cells after allogeneic stem cell transplantation. Using immunoSEQ multiplex PCR, the repertoire was profiled, and TCRdb retains in-frame clones only, with some absent. This table holds under 8,000 clones, approximately 35% found once. Noted time point: mouse harvest day 14 after allogeneic transplant. Each mouse received 10^7 T-cell-depleted marrow cells plus 10^6 splenic CD5+ T cells by tail vein. The sample consisted of skin. The receptors were gathered from a female BALB/c mouse given C57BL/6 T cells with graft-versus-host disease after an allogeneic hematopoietic cell transplant.

This clone has only a few counts. Gene names are mouse gene names. The CDR3 end falls 1 residue outside the read, so it is completed with the germline J gene. The chain combines TRBV13-2 with TRBJ1-2, with D maybe TRBD1 (6 bases). In germline, CDR1 is NNHNN, CDR2 SYGAGS (reference sequence). The V end was cut by 3 bases, the J end by 4 bases, with 10 bases between. The CDR3 spans 13 residues. The sequenced CDR3 bases are TGTGCCAGCGGTGGGAGGGGGGGCTCCGACTACACC. It is translated as CASGGRGGSDYT. The whole CDR3 is CASGGRGGSDYTF.

In its sample, this clone is medium-sized. Mouse germline and gene names are used. The CDR3 end falls 1 residue outside the read, so it is completed with the germline J gene. The chain joins TRBV26 to TRBJ2-4; D is unresolved. The V end was cut by 3 bases, the J end by 3 bases, with 4 bases between. Germline assignment: CDR1 KGHPV and CDR2 FQNQEV (reference sequence). CDR3 length: 12 amino acids. CDR3 DNA (partial): TGTGCCAGCAGTCTTGAACAAAACACCTTGTAC. It is translated as CASSLEQNTLY. The CDR3 in full is CASSLEQNTLYF.

This clone occurred a few times. Mouse gene names apply. The read falls 1 residue short of the CDR3 end, and the missing part is taken from the germline J gene. V gene TRBV23 combines with J gene TRBJ1-1; the DNA was not used to check the table's D call, TRBD1. Germline V CDR1 and CDR2: KGHTA, FQNQQP. CDR3 size: 14 residues. The part of the CDR3 DNA that was read is TGCTCCAGCAGTCAAGGGACAGTAAACACAGAAGTCTTC. It encodes CSSSQGTVNTEVF. The entire CDR3 reads CSSSQGTVNTEVFF.

In regard to this clone: Germline and genes here are mouse. Read coverage stops 1 residue before the CDR3 terminus; the germline J gene supplies the remainder. The chain joins TRBV5 to TRBJ1-1; D possibly corresponds to TRBD1 (5 bases). Germline-derived CDR1 and CDR2 are LGHNA and YNLKQL (reference sequence). Trimming removed 3 bases from V and 3 bases from J, with 8 bases in between. The CDR3 is 13 amino acids. CDR3 in amino acids: CASSQGGDTEVFF. The covered CDR3 bases are TGTGCCAGCAGCCAGGGGGGGGACACAGAAGTCTTC.

By share, this clone ranks as medium-sized. Gene names are the mouse ones. The CDR3 goes on 1 residue after the read ends, and that part is filled in from the germline J gene. The chain has TRBV26 and TRBJ1-4, with TRBD1 identical over 8 bases. The CDR3 contains 15 residues. Germline CDR1 reads KGHPV; CDR2 reads FQNQEV (reference sequence). The ends lost 3 bases at V and 3 bases at J; junction bases unmatched: 3. The sequenced part of the CDR3 DNA is TGTGCCAGCAGTCTCCAGGGGGCCACCAACGAAAGATTATTT. Translation gives CASSLQGATNERLF. The complete CDR3 reads CASSLQGATNERLFF.

This clone turned up a few times. Genes here carry mouse names. The missing CDR3 end, 1 residue past where the read stops, is filled in from the germline J gene. The chain recombines TRBV1 with TRBJ2-3, with 12 bases fitting TRBD2. The CDR3 has 16 amino acids. Losses at the gene ends were 3 bases for V and 0 bases for J; bases not matched to a gene: 1. Germline values: CDR1 NSQYPW, CDR2 LRSPGD (reference sequence). Partial CDR3 DNA: TGCACCTGCAGTGCCGGGACTGGGGGGAGTGCAGAAACGCTGTAT. It translates to CTCSAGTGGSAETLY. The full-length CDR3 reads as CTCSAGTGGSAETLYF.

A remark on this clone: All gene names here are mouse names. The read is 1 residue too short to cover the CDR3 end, so that end is filled in from the germline J gene. This sequence joins TRBV26 and TRBJ2-5; unclear D gene. CDR3 length: 13 amino acids. Trimming cost V 0 bases and J 4 bases, with 5 bases left between them. Germline CDR1 is KGHPV and CDR2 is FQNQEV (reference sequence). The sequenced CDR3 bases are TGTGCCAGCAGTCTGTCGCCAGAAGACACCCAGTAC. This codes for CASSLSPEDTQY. The CDR3 as a whole reads CASSLSPEDTQYF.

This clone is labeled medium-sized. Mouse gene names apply. Sequencing ends 1 residue short of the CDR3 end; the germline J gene provides the rest. The gene calls are TRBV26 and TRBJ1-4; the D gene is possibly TRBD1 (5 bases). The germline V gene has CDR1 KGHPV and CDR2 FQNQEV (reference sequence). Trimming removed 4 bases at V and 3 bases at J, with 9 bases between. The CDR3 runs to 14 residues. The sequenced CDR3 bases are TGTGCCAGCAGTCAGGGGTGGGCCAACGAAAGATTATTT. Translating it yields CASSQGWANERLF. The whole CDR3 region reads CASSQGWANERLFF.